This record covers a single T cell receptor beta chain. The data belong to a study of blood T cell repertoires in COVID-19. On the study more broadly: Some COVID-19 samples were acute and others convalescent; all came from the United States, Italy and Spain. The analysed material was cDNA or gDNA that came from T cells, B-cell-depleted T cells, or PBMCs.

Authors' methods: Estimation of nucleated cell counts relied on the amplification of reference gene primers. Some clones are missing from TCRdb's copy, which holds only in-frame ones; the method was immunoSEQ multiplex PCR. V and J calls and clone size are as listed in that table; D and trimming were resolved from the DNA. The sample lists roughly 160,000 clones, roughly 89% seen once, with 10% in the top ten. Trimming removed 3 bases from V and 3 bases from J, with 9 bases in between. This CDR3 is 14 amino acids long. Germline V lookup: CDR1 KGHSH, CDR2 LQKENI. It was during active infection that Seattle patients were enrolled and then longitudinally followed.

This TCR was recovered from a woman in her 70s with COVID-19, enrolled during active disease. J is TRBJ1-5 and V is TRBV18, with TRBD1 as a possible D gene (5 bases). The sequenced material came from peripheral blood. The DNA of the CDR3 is TGTGCCAGCTCACCTGGCAGGGTCAATCAGCCCCAGCATTTT. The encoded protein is CASSPGRVNQPQHF.